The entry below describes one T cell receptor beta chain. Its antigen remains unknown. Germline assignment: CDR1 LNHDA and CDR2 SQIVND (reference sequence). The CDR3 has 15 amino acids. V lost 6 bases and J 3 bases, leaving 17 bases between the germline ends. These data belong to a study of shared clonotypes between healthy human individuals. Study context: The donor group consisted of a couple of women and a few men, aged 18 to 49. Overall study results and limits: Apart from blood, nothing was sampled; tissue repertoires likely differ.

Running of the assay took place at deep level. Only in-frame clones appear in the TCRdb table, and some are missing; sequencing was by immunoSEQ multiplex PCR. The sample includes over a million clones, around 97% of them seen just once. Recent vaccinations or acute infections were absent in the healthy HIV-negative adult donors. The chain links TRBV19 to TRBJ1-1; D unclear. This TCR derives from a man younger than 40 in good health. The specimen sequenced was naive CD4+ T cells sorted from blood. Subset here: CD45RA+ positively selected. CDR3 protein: CASRRQAGRDTEAFF. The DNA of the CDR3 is TGTGCCAGTAGAAGGCAGGCGGGTAGAGACACTGAAGCTTTCTTT.